A selection of T cell receptor beta chains follows, all from one sample in a study of T cell changes during pregnancy in multiple sclerosis. This table comes from immunoSEQ multiplex PCR, and its TCRdb copy is limited to in-frame clones, with some not included. The table records approximately 41,000 clones, approximately 90% of them present only once. The sequencing sample was made of PBMCs (not recorded whether the cells were cultured). These receptors were obtained from a female donor with multiple sclerosis, enrolled in a pregnancy study. Each CDR3 is given with its conserved first and last residue. The order of the fields is D gene, clone size, V gene, J gene, CDR3 protein, CDR3 DNA. A D gene is named only where the DNA matches it firmly. Clone size, where shown, is once, few, many, or a class for clones that have expanded.

d_call: -; clone_size: -; v_call: TRBV9; j_call: TRBJ1-1; cdr3_aa: CASSVAFGNTEAFF; cdr3_nt: TGTGCCAGCAGCGTAGCATTCGGGAACACTGAAGCTTTCTTT
d_call: TRBD1; clone_size: -; v_call: TRBV6-1; j_call: TRBJ2-3; cdr3_aa: CASSETGGYVDTQYF; cdr3_nt: TGTGCCAGCAGTGAGACAGGGGGCTATGTGGATACGCAGTATTTT
d_call: TRBD1; clone_size: -; v_call: TRBV7-2; j_call: TRBJ2-3; cdr3_aa: CASSSRGPDTQYF; cdr3_nt: TGTGCCAGCAGCTCCAGGGGGCCAGATACGCAGTATTTT
d_call: TRBD2; clone_size: -; v_call: TRBV29-1; j_call: TRBJ2-1; cdr3_aa: CSVEAGTSGSSEQFF; cdr3_nt: TGCAGCGTTGAAGCCGGGACTAGCGGGAGCTCTGAGCAGTTCTTC
d_call: TRBD1; clone_size: few; v_call: TRBV5-4; j_call: TRBJ2-7; cdr3_aa: CASSSTTGGEQYF; cdr3_nt: TGTGCCAGCAGCTCCACGACAGGGGGCGAGCAGTACTTC
d_call: TRBD1; clone_size: -; v_call: TRBV13; j_call: TRBJ2-7; cdr3_aa: CASSPRDRGYEQYF; cdr3_nt: TGTGCCAGCAGTCCCCGGGACAGGGGCTACGAGCAGTACTTC
d_call: -; clone_size: -; v_call: TRBV6-1; j_call: TRBJ2-7; cdr3_aa: CASSDPSYEQYF; cdr3_nt: TGTGCCAGCAGTGACCCTTCCTACGAGCAGTACTTC
d_call: TRBD1; clone_size: -; v_call: TRBV6-1; j_call: TRBJ1-1; cdr3_aa: CASSGDRVTEAFF; cdr3_nt: TGTGCCAGCAGTGGGGACAGGGTCACTGAAGCTTTCTTT
d_call: TRBD1; clone_size: -; v_call: TRBV19; j_call: TRBJ1-4; cdr3_aa: CASGQGLPTNEKLFF; cdr3_nt: TGTGCCTCGGGACAGGGACTTCCAACTAATGAAAAACTGTTTTTT
d_call: -; clone_size: -; v_call: TRBV28; j_call: TRBJ2-7; cdr3_aa: CASSFQGISNEQYF; cdr3_nt: TGTGCCAGCAGTTTCCAGGGGATCAGCAACGAGCAGTACTTC
d_call: -; clone_size: -; v_call: TRBV10-2; j_call: TRBJ2-7; cdr3_aa: CASSPGASYEQYF; cdr3_nt: TGCGCCAGCTCACCGGGCGCCTCCTACGAGCAGTACTTC
d_call: TRBD1; clone_size: -; v_call: TRBV18; j_call: TRBJ2-7; cdr3_aa: CASSPRSQTGRYEQYF; cdr3_nt: TGTGCCAGCTCACCTCGATCCCAGACAGGGCGCTACGAGCAGTACTTC
d_call: -; clone_size: -; v_call: TRBV5-1; j_call: TRBJ2-3; cdr3_aa: CASSPGHISTDTQYF; cdr3_nt: TGCGCCAGCAGCCCCGGACACATTAGCACAGATACGCAGTATTTT
d_call: -; clone_size: -; v_call: TRBV11-3; j_call: TRBJ2-3; cdr3_aa: CASSLGIDAPTDTQYF; cdr3_nt: TGTGCCAGCAGCTTAGGCATCGATGCCCCCACAGATACGCAGTATTTT
d_call: TRBD1; clone_size: -; v_call: TRBV6-5; j_call: TRBJ2-7; cdr3_aa: CASSAGTGLTYEQYF; cdr3_nt: TGTGCCAGCAGTGCCGGGACAGGGTTAACCTACGAGCAGTACTTC
d_call: -; clone_size: once; v_call: TRBV2; j_call: TRBJ2-1; cdr3_aa: CASSWLTDNEQFF; cdr3_nt: TGTGCCAGCAGTTGGCTGACAGACAATGAGCAGTTCTTC
d_call: TRBD2; clone_size: once; v_call: TRBV6-6; j_call: TRBJ2-1; cdr3_aa: CASSRLAGRSNEQFF; cdr3_nt: TGTGCCAGCAGTCGGCTAGCGGGTCGCTCCAATGAGCAGTTCTTC
d_call: TRBD2; clone_size: -; v_call: TRBV19; j_call: TRBJ2-6; cdr3_aa: CASSTSGGSGANVLTF; cdr3_nt: TGTGCCAGTAGTACTAGCGGGGGCTCGGGGGCCAACGTCCTGACTTTC
d_call: -; clone_size: -; v_call: TRBV4-3; j_call: TRBJ2-2; cdr3_aa: CASSQVWRSTGELFF; cdr3_nt: TGCGCCAGCAGCCAAGTCTGGCGGAGCACCGGGGAGCTGTTTTTT
d_call: -; clone_size: -; v_call: TRBV6-5; j_call: TRBJ1-2; cdr3_aa: CASSYIWGDRGYTF; cdr3_nt: TGTGCCAGCAGTTACATTTGGGGGGACCGGGGCTACACCTTC
d_call: -; clone_size: -; v_call: TRBV20-1; j_call: TRBJ2-5; cdr3_aa: CSAPKQETQYF; cdr3_nt: TGCAGTGCTCCTAAACAAGAGACCCAGTACTTC
d_call: -; clone_size: -; v_call: TRBV28; j_call: TRBJ1-4; cdr3_aa: CASSLGGPTNEKLFF; cdr3_nt: TGTGCCAGCAGTTTGGGGGGCCCAACTAATGAAAAACTGTTTTTT
d_call: -; clone_size: -; v_call: TRBV5-1; j_call: TRBJ1-1; cdr3_aa: CASSLGAGRGTEAFF; cdr3_nt: TGCGCCAGCAGCTTGGGAGCAGGTAGGGGCACTGAAGCTTTCTTT
d_call: TRBD2; clone_size: -; v_call: TRBV30; j_call: TRBJ2-7; cdr3_aa: CAWRLAGAYEQYF; cdr3_nt: TGTGCCTGGAGACTAGCGGGAGCCTACGAGCAGTACTTC
d_call: -; clone_size: -; v_call: TRBV14; j_call: TRBJ2-2; cdr3_aa: CASSQVPGQSFSNTGELFF; cdr3_nt: TGTGCCAGCAGCCAAGTTCCCGGACAGTCCTTTTCGAACACCGGGGAGCTGTTTTTT
d_call: -; clone_size: -; v_call: TRBV7-9; j_call: TRBJ2-1; cdr3_aa: CASSPQSSYNEQFF; cdr3_nt: TGTGCCAGCAGCCCGCAGAGCTCCTACAATGAGCAGTTCTTC
d_call: -; clone_size: -; v_call: TRBV4-1; j_call: TRBJ2-2; cdr3_aa: CASSQVNLVDTGELFF; cdr3_nt: TGCGCCAGCAGCCAAGTAAACTTAGTTGACACCGGGGAGCTGTTTTTT
d_call: TRBD1; clone_size: -; v_call: TRBV5-1; j_call: TRBJ2-3; cdr3_aa: CASTFTGTGGTDTQYF; cdr3_nt: TGCGCCAGCACCTTTACCGGGACAGGGGGTACAGATACGCAGTATTTT